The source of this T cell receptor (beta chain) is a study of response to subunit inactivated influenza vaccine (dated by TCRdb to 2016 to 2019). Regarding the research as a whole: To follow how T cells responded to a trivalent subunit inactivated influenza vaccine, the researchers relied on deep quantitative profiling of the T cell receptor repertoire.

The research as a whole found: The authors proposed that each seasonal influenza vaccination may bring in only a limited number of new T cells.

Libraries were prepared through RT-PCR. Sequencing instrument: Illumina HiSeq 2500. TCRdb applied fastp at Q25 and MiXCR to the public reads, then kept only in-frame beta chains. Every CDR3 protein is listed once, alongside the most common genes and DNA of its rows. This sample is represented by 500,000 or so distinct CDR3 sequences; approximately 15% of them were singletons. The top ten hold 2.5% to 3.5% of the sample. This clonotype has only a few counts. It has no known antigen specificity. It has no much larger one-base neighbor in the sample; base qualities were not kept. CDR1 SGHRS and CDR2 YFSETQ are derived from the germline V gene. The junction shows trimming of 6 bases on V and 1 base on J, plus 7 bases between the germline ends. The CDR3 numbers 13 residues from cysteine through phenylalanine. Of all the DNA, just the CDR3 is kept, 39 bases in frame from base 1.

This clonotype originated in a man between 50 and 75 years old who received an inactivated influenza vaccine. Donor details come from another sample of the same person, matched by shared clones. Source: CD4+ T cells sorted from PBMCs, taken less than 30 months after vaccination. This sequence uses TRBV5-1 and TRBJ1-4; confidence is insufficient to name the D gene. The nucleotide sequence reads TGCGCCAGCACCCGGGGAACTAATGAAAAACTGTTTTTT. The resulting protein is CASTRGTNEKLFF. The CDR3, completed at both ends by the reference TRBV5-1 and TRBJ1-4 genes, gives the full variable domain KAGVTQTPRYLIKTRGQQVTLSCSPISGHRSVSWYQQTPGQGLQFLFEYFSETQRNKGNFPGRFSGRQFSNSRSEMNVSTLELGDSALYLCASTRGTNEKLFFGSGTQLSVL.